Following are 25 T cell receptor beta chains from one sample sequenced in a study of patients and donors after allogeneic stem cell transplantation. TCRdb reprocessed the RT-PCR reads via MiXCR and lists one record per CDR3 protein. The sample has 70,000 to 95,000 distinct CDR3 sequences, approximately 5% seen once. Input material: blood, either unsorted or a sorted T cell fraction (not recorded which). Receptor source: a human donor who was either an allogeneic HSCT recipient or a stem cell or donor lymphocyte infusion donor (not recorded which). It is not recorded whose cells these are; they may come from a transplant donor.

This clonotype was counted many times. V is TRBV9 and J is TRBJ2-3, with D possibly being TRBD2 (6 bases). CDR1 and CDR2 from the germline V gene are SGDLS and YYNGEE. Trimming cost V 0 bases and J 2 bases, with 13 bases left between them. The CDR3 covers 16 residues. CDR3 region: CASSVDQGGHTDTQYF. CDR3 nucleotides: TGTGCCAGCAGCGTAGATCAGGGAGGCCACACAGATACGCAGTATTTT.

V and J are TRBV3-1 and TRBJ1-1; D is perhaps TRBD1 (6 bases). V was trimmed by 2 bases and J by 1 base, leaving 11 bases between them. From germline, CDR1 is LGHDT and CDR2 YNNKEL (reference sequence). CDR3 length: 15 amino acids. The DNA for the CDR3 is TGTGCCAGCAGCCAACAGGGGTATGGGAACACTGAAGCTTTCTTT. Its translation is CASSQQGYGNTEAFF. The whole variable domain, filled in from reference TRBV3-1 and TRBJ1-1, reads DTAVSQTPKYLVTQMGNDKSIKCEQNLGHDTMYWYKQDSKKFLKIMFSYNNKELIINETVPNRFSPKSPDKAHLNLHINSLELGDSAVYFCASSQQGYGNTEAFFGQGTRLTVV.

This clonotype occurred many times. V and J are TRBV5-1 and TRBJ1-1; D gene uncertain. The V end was cut by 0 bases, the J end by 7 bases, with 7 bases between. There are 12 residues in the CDR3. CDR1 SGHRS and CDR2 YFSETQ come from the germline V gene. CDR3 loop: CASSLVPHEAFF. The DNA for the CDR3 is TGCGCCAGCAGCTTGGTCCCACATGAAGCTTTCTTT.

This clonotype was seen at least ten times. The rearrangement links TRBV7-2 to TRBJ2-5; D is ambiguous. The CDR3 sequence is 13 residues long. Trimming left V 4 bases short and J 7 bases short, with 13 bases between. From germline, CDR1 is SGHTA and CDR2 FQGNSA. In nucleotides, the CDR3 is TGTGCCAGCAGCTCTATAGTCGCAGGGACCCAGTACTTC. Translation gives CASSSIVAGTQYF.

This clonotype was found many times. The chain carries TRBV5-1 and TRBJ2-3, with D perhaps TRBD1 (5 bases). The CDR3 totals 14 residues. Germline V CDR1 and CDR2: SGHRS, YFSETQ. V lost 2 bases and J 3 bases, leaving 10 bases between the germline ends. The CDR3 DNA follows: TGCGCCAGCAGCTTACAGGCTAGAACAGATACGCAGTATTTT. Translated: CASSLQARTDTQYF.

This clonotype was counted ten times or more. The chain recombines TRBV6-1 with TRBJ2-1; either TRBD1 or TRBD2 may supply D (5 bases each). The CDR3 length is 15 residues. The V end was cut by 3 bases, the J end by 5 bases, with 14 bases between. Germline V gene sequence: CDR1 MNHNS, CDR2 SASEGT. CDR3 amino acids: CASSEGRLAHNEQFF. CDR3 sequence (DNA): TGTGCCAGCAGTGAGGGGCGTCTAGCTCACAATGAGCAGTTCTTC.

V and J are TRBV2 and TRBJ2-1; no reliable D call. Germline V gives CDR1 SNHLY, CDR2 FYNNEI. There are 11 residues in the CDR3. Deletions cut 8 bases from V and 1 base from J, with 3 bases between. The CDR3 loop reads CASGSYNEQFF. The CDR3 DNA reads as TGTGCCAGCGGTTCCTACAATGAGCAGTTCTTC.

The sample holds many counts of this clonotype. The rearrangement joins TRBV27 to TRBJ2-1; 7 positions match TRBD2. The V segment lost 4 bases and the J segment 1 base; nucleotides outside the gene matches: 4. The CDR3 runs 15 residues. Germline V lookup: CDR1 MNHEY, CDR2 SMNVEV (reference sequence). The CDR3, as DNA: TGTGCCAGCAGTTATAGCGGGCGTTCCTACAATGAGCAGTTCTTC. Amino acids: CASSYSGRSYNEQFF.

In this sample, this clonotype turned up many times. The gene calls are TRBV19 and TRBJ1-1, with TRBD1 as a possible D gene (5 bases). This CDR3 region has 16 residues. Trimming removed 7 bases from V and 0 bases from J, with 18 bases in between. The germline V gene has CDR1 LNHDA and CDR2 SQIVND (reference sequence). CDR3 protein: CASTTGLGAVNTEAFF. CDR3 in DNA: TGTGCCAGTACCACGGGGCTCGGGGCTGTGAACACTGAAGCTTTCTTT.

The sample holds many counts of this clonotype. The genes are TRBV20-1 and TRBJ2-1, with D possibly being TRBD2 (6 bases). The CDR3 consists of 16 residues. V gave up 0 bases and J gave up 0 bases, with 12 bases separating them. Germline CDR1 DFQATT, CDR2 SNEGSKA (reference sequence). CDR3 DNA: TGCAGTGCTAGAGATGTCGGCGGGATCTCCTACAATGAGCAGTTCTTC. Amino acid sequence: CSARDVGGISYNEQFF.

This clonotype was recorded many times. The chain recombines TRBV12-3 or TRBV12-4 with TRBJ2-1; no reliable D call. The CDR3 loop spans 14 amino acids. Deletions cut 2 bases from V and 6 bases from J, with 11 bases between. DNA for the CDR3: TGTGCCAGCAGTTTACAGACTGTAAGCAATGAGCAGTTCTTC. Translating it yields CASSLQTVSNEQFF.

CDR3 coding DNA: TGTGCCAGTACCCCGAGGGAAGATTCACCCCTCCACTTT. This codes for CASTPREDSPLHF. This sequence joins TRBV19 and TRBJ1-6; D gene unclear. The germline CDR1 and CDR2 sequences are LNHDA and SQIVND (reference sequence). The CDR3 length is 13 residues. V shed 7 bases and J shed 8 bases, with 12 bases lying between them.

This clonotype was observed many times. This chain connects TRBV20-1 to TRBJ2-1; D is possibly TRBD2 (5 bases). Germline CDR1 reads DFQATT; CDR2 reads SNEGSKA (reference sequence). There are 15 residues in the CDR3. The germline V and J ends were trimmed by 5 bases and 1 base, with 15 bases remaining between them. CDR3 protein: CSAGSGSTSYNEQFF. In nucleotides, the CDR3 is TGCAGTGCTGGGAGCGGCTCCACATCCTACAATGAGCAGTTCTTC.

This clonotype was counted between two and nine times. This chain links TRBV6-1 with TRBJ1-1; D perhaps matches TRBD1 (6 bases). The germline V and J ends were trimmed by 7 bases and 0 bases, with 12 bases remaining between them. The CDR3 has 14 residues. Looked up from germline, CDR1 is MNHNS and CDR2 is SASEGT. The CDR3 is CASKPDSMNTEAFF. The CDR3 DNA reads TGTGCCAGCAAGCCGGACAGCATGAACACTGAAGCTTTCTTT.

The sample holds many counts of this clonotype. V usage is TRBV14 and J usage is TRBJ2-7, with D unresolved. Trimming removed 4 bases at V and 0 bases at J, with 10 bases between. The CDR3 has 14 residues. Germline-derived CDR1 and CDR2 are SGHDN and FVKESK. The CDR3 sequence: CASSPHQSSYEQYF. CDR3 bases: TGTGCCAGCAGCCCACACCAGAGCTCCTACGAGCAGTACTTC.

The sample holds a few counts of this clonotype. The CDR3 protein is CSVERTSGGSGLFF. Written as DNA, the CDR3 is TGCAGCGTTGAGCGGACTAGCGGGGGAAGTGGGCTGTTCTTC. The rearrangement links TRBV29-1 to TRBJ2-1, with 13 bases matching TRBD2. Germline V CDR1 and CDR2: SQVTM, ANQGSEA. This CDR3 contains 14 residues. V shed 3 bases and J 15 bases; nucleotides not matched to a gene: 11.

This clonotype was found many times. The rearrangement uses TRBV6-2 or TRBV6-3 and TRBJ1-1, with a weak D call TRBD1 (5 bases). The CDR3 runs 15 residues. Germline V gene sequence: CDR1 MNHEY, CDR2 SVGEGT. Trimming removed 4 bases from V and 3 bases from J, with 15 bases in between. The CDR3 loop is CASSSTPGGDTEAFF. Written as DNA, the CDR3 is TGTGCCAGCAGTTCCACCCCGGGGGGGGACACTGAAGCTTTCTTT.

This clonotype was detected ten times or more. The chain combines TRBV5-1 with TRBJ1-1, with TRBD1 as a possible D gene (6 bases). The CDR3 extends over 15 amino acids. Trimming pared 9 bases from V and 1 base from J, leaving 19 bases between. The V gene's germline CDR1 is SGHRS and CDR2 YFSETQ. The CDR3 nucleotides read TGCGCCACCGCGGGGGGCTCTTTTCCGAACACTGAAGCTTTCTTT. This gives the protein CATAGGSFPNTEAFF. Variable domain in full (rest from reference TRBV5-1 and TRBJ1-1): KAGVTQTPRYLIKTRGQQVTLSCSPISGHRSVSWYQQTPGQGLQFLFEYFSETQRNKGNFPGRFSGRQFSNSRSEMNVSTLELGDSALYLCATAGGSFPNTEAFFGQGTRLTVV.

The chain couples TRBV15 to TRBJ1-5, with D unresolved. The CDR3 is 13 amino acids. Between the trimmed V and J ends, which lost 5 bases and 6 bases, there was a span of 11 bases. Germline V gives CDR1 LNHNV, CDR2 YYDKDF (reference sequence). The CDR3 sequence: CATSPQAAQPQHF. CDR3 DNA sequence: TGTGCCACCAGCCCCCAAGCCGCTCAGCCCCAGCATTTT.

This chain joins TRBV27 and TRBJ2-3; 7 nucleotides align to TRBD2. The CDR3 spans 13 residues. Germline loops: CDR1 MNHEY, CDR2 SMNVEV (reference sequence). Unmatched junction bases numbered 10, after V lost 8 bases and J lost 8 bases. The CDR3 protein is CASVGGGLRTQYF. CDR3 in DNA: TGTGCCAGCGTCGGCGGGGGACTGCGTACGCAGTATTTT.

Details on this clonotype: A read error is possible here, since a much larger clone lies one base away. The chain couples TRBV10-2 to TRBJ2-1, with TRBD2 identical over 7 bases. This CDR3 comprises 12 residues. Looked up from germline, CDR1 is WSHSY and CDR2 is SAAADI. The CDR3: CTSTLAVNEQFF. CDR3 nucleotides: TGCACCAGCACGCTAGCGGTCAATGAGCAGTTCTTC.

This clonotype was seen only a few times. This chain uses TRBV7-3 with TRBJ2-3; the match to TRBD2 covers 9 bases. CDR3 length: 15 amino acids. The germline CDR1 and CDR2 sequences are SGHTA and FQGTGA. The V segment lost 3 bases and the J segment 6 bases; nucleotides outside the gene matches: 7. The CDR3, as DNA: TGTGCCAGCAGCTTGAGAGGACTAGCGCGGGATACGCAGTATTTT. It is translated as CASSLRGLARDTQYF.

This clonotype was picked up a small number of times. The rearrangement joins TRBV18 to TRBJ2-5, with 8 bases matching TRBD2. Germline V gives CDR1 KGHSH, CDR2 LQKENI. The CDR3 contains 14 residues. The V segment lost 2 bases and the J segment 3 bases; nucleotides outside the gene matches: 2. The CDR3 protein is CASSPGLAEETQYF. The CDR3 DNA reads TGTGCCAGCTCACCAGGACTAGCTGAAGAGACCCAGTACTTC.

The chain is built from TRBV9 and TRBJ2-1; 8 nucleotides align to TRBD1. V lost 4 bases, J lost 2 bases, and 8 bases stayed unmatched. This CDR3 is 16 amino acids long. Germline-derived CDR1 and CDR2 are SGDLS and YYNGEE. The CDR3 DNA is TGTGCCAGCAGCCCCCGGGACAGGTCTCCCTACAATGAGCAGTTCTTC. Residues: CASSPRDRSPYNEQFF.

This clonotype was counted many times. The chain couples TRBV3-1 to TRBJ1-2; D is uncertain. CDR1 and CDR2 from the germline V gene are LGHDT and YNNKEL (reference sequence). V was pared by 0 bases and J by 5 bases, with 13 bases between. This CDR3 has 15 residues. CDR3 sequence reads: CASSQESRAFYGYTF. In DNA form, the CDR3 reads TGTGCCAGCAGCCAAGAGAGCCGGGCTTTTTATGGCTACACCTTC.